What follows are 28 T cell receptor beta chains derived from one specimen sequenced in a study of T cell repertoires in cytomegalovirus infection. TCRdb redid the calling of the reads with MiXCR, one entry per CDR3 protein. The sample lists some 220,000 distinct CDR3 sequences, 9% to 15% occurring once. Specimen: PBMCs. Receptors originate from a human donor in good health (CMV status not recorded). Some clones in this sample may be carry-over from other donors' samples.

There are a few counts of this clonotype. V is TRBV29-1 and J is TRBJ1-2; 7 positions match TRBD1. Germline V gene lookup returns CDR1 SQVTM and CDR2 ANQGSEA. V shed 8 bases, J shed 4 bases, and the junction held 10 bases outside the gene matches. The CDR3 has 13 residues. The CDR3 reads CSHKGAEGYGYTF. CDR3 DNA sequence: TGCAGCCATAAGGGGGCAGAGGGCTATGGCTACACCTTC.

Worth noting for this clonotype: This may arise from a read error, as a much more abundant clone is one base away. Since no conserved phenylalanine or tryptophan closes the CDR3, a read error is the likely cause. The chain employs TRBV19 and TRBJ1-5; D uncertain. Germline CDR1 LNHDA, CDR2 SQIVND (reference sequence). Trimming took off 7 bases at V and 0 bases at J, with 10 bases between the two ends. The CDR3 sequence is 14 residues long. CDR3: CASNMQYSNQPQHL. The CDR3 DNA reads as TGTGCCAGTAACATGCAGTATAGCAATCAGCCCCAGCATTTG.

This clonotype was recorded at least ten times. CDR3 DNA: TGTGCCAGCAGTTTTATGACGGAGAACACTGAAGCTTTCTTT. It specifies CASSFMTENTEAFF. The chain couples TRBV12-3 or TRBV12-4 to TRBJ1-1, with no clear D. This CDR3 is built from 14 residues. Deletions cut 3 bases from V and 1 base from J, with 9 bases between.

This clonotype has at least ten counts. The chain is built from TRBV7-8 and TRBJ2-2; TRBD1 is a possible D gene (6 bases). The CDR3 is 18 amino acids. Trimming removed 1 base at V and 0 bases at J, with 15 bases between. The germline CDR1 and CDR2 sequences are SGHVS and FQNEAQ. The CDR3 DNA reads TGTGCCAGCAGCTTAGAAGGACAGTGGGGTGCGAACACCGGGGAGCTGTTTTTT. It encodes CASSLEGQWGANTGELFF. Based on the CDR3 plus reference TRBV7-8 and TRBJ2-2, the full variable domain is GAGVSQSPRYKVAKRGQDVALRCDPISGHVSLFWYQQALGQGPEFLTYFQNEAQLDKSGLPSDRFFAERPEGSVSTLKIQRTQQEDSAVYLCASSLEGQWGANTGELFFGEGSRLTVL.

At least ten counts were recorded for this clonotype. The rearrangement joins TRBV7-9 to TRBJ1-4; no clear D. Trimming pared 4 bases from V and 7 bases from J, leaving 16 bases between. The germline V gene has CDR1 SEHNR and CDR2 FQNEAQ (reference sequence). The CDR3 is 15 residues long. CDR3 in amino acids: CASSSGRAGSEKLFF. CDR3 nucleotides: TGTGCCAGCAGCTCCGGGCGGGCTGGGAGTGAAAAACTGTTTTTT.

This clonotype was counted at least ten times. The chain links TRBV7-2 to TRBJ1-1; D is undetermined. V shed 2 bases and J shed 2 bases, with 6 bases lying between them. The germline V gene has CDR1 SGHTA and CDR2 FQGNSA. This CDR3 has 13 amino acids. CDR3 DNA: TGTGCCAGCAGCTTACGACTTAACACTGAAGCTTTCTTT. Its translation: CASSLRLNTEAFF. Full variable domain (missing parts from reference TRBV7-2 and TRBJ1-1): GAGVSQSPSNKVTEKGKDVELRCDPISGHTALYWYRQSLGQGLEFLIYFQGNSAPDKSGLPSDRFSAERTGGSVSTLTIQRTQQEDSAVYLCASSLRLNTEAFFGQGTRLTVV.

This clonotype came up many times. The chain combines TRBV7-9 with TRBJ2-3, with TRBD1 as a possible D gene (6 bases). Germline CDR1 SEHNR, CDR2 FQNEAQ (reference sequence). Trimming cost V 1 base and J 2 bases, with 16 bases left between them. The CDR3 has 17 residues. The CDR3 is CASSLGQARPDTDTQYF. CDR3 sequence (DNA): TGTGCCAGCAGCTTAGGACAGGCCCGACCCGACACAGATACGCAGTATTTT.

This clonotype appeared many times. The chain joins TRBV7-2 to TRBJ2-6; D is ambiguous. Germline CDR1 SGHTA, CDR2 FQGNSA. The CDR3 runs to 17 residues. Trimming removed 3 bases at V and 0 bases at J, with 12 bases between. The CDR3 DNA follows: TGTGCCAGCAGCTTCACAAGGGTGTACTCTGGGGCCAACGTCCTGACTTTC. The encoded protein is CASSFTRVYSGANVLTF.

This clonotype was picked up many times. The chain has TRBV28 and TRBJ1-6, with unresolved D. Trimming pared 3 bases from V and 13 bases from J, leaving 13 bases between. Germline V lookup: CDR1 MDHEN, CDR2 SYDVKM. The CDR3 is 13 residues long. This CDR3 is CASSFGELNPLHF. The CDR3 DNA sequence: TGTGCCAGCAGTTTCGGAGAATTGAACCCCCTCCACTTT.

The V and J genes are TRBV18 and TRBJ2-7; 9 bases line up with TRBD1. Germline assignment: CDR1 KGHSH and CDR2 LQKENI. This CDR3 has 15 amino acids. V shed 5 bases, J shed 3 bases, and the junction held 8 bases outside the gene matches. The CDR3 nucleotides are TGTGCCAGCTCAAGCAGGGGACAGGGAAACTACGAGCAGTACTTC. As protein: CASSSRGQGNYEQYF.

This clonotype was picked up many times. The chain couples TRBV7-2 to TRBJ2-7; D ambiguous. Germline lookup yields CDR1 SGHTA and CDR2 FQGNSA. This CDR3 comprises 14 residues. The V gene lost 0 bases and the J gene lost 2 bases, with 8 bases spanning the gap. CDR3 nucleotide sequence: TGTGCCAGCAGCTTAGCGCCGGGTCCCTACGAGCAGTACTTC. Translation: CASSLAPGPYEQYF.

This clonotype was recorded a few times. The chain combines TRBV18 with TRBJ2-7, with D possibly being TRBD2 (5 bases). Trimming removed 2 bases at V and 5 bases at J, with 13 bases between. This CDR3 region has 14 residues. Looked up from germline, CDR1 is KGHSH and CDR2 is LQKENI. This chain's CDR3 is CASSPRSSQHEQYF. As DNA, the CDR3 is TGTGCCAGCTCACCAAGATCTAGCCAACACGAGCAGTACTTC.

Ten or more counts support this clonotype. The chain carries TRBV6-6 and TRBJ2-1, with 7 bases lining up with TRBD2. Germline lookup yields CDR1 MNHNY and CDR2 SVGAGI (reference sequence). V gave up 2 bases and J gave up 6 bases; unmatched junction bases: 7. This CDR3 comprises 15 residues. As DNA, the CDR3 is TGTGCCAGCAGTTACCCAGCGGGAAAGGGCAATGAGCAGTTCTTC. Protein product: CASSYPAGKGNEQFF.

This clonotype was found a few times. The CDR3 coding sequence is TGCAGCGTGGGACAGGGTAAAAAACAGCCCCAGCATTTT. Translating gives CSVGQGKKQPQHF. The chain is built from TRBV29-1 and TRBJ1-5, with TRBD1 matching 9 bases. The CDR3 covers 13 residues. The ends lost 6 bases at V and 7 bases at J; junction bases unmatched: 7. CDR1 is SQVTM, CDR2 ANQGSEA, per germline.

This clonotype occurred many times. This chain links TRBV12-3 or TRBV12-4 with TRBJ2-7, with 7 bases matching TRBD1. The CDR3 has 14 residues. V lost 6 bases and J lost 1; bases outside the gene matches: 6. The CDR3 sequence: CASSPRQGSYEQYF. As DNA, the CDR3 is TGTGCCAGCAGCCCACGACAGGGATCCTACGAGCAGTACTTC.

The genes are TRBV20-1 and TRBJ2-3; D ambiguous. Trimming stripped 3 bases from V and 1 base from J, with 14 bases between. Germline CDR1 DFQATT, CDR2 SNEGSKA (reference sequence). There are 15 residues in the CDR3. The CDR3 loop is CSARRSPLGTDTQYF. For the CDR3, the DNA is TGCAGTGCTAGGCGAAGTCCGCTCGGCACAGATACGCAGTATTTT.

This clonotype was seen many times. The V call is TRBV7-2, the J call TRBJ2-4; tentatively, D is TRBD1 (5 bases). V lost 7 bases, J lost 2 bases, and 12 bases lay in between. This CDR3 region has 14 residues. Germline lookup yields CDR1 SGHTA and CDR2 FQGNSA. The CDR3 loop is CASNPDSPKNIQYF. The CDR3 DNA sequence: TGTGCCAGCAACCCCGACAGTCCCAAAAACATTCAGTACTTC.

This clonotype has at least ten counts. This chain joins TRBV7-2 and TRBJ2-3; TRBD2 is a possible D gene (6 bases). Trimming removed 0 bases from V and 2 bases from J, with 9 bases in between. There are 15 residues in the CDR3. CDR1 is SGHTA and CDR2 is FQGNSA in the germline V gene. CDR3 sequence reads: CASSLAAGTTDTQYF. CDR3 nucleotide sequence: TGTGCCAGCAGCTTAGCTGCGGGGACCACAGATACGCAGTATTTT.

The table lists this clonotype with many counts. The CDR3: CASSLGGLREKLFF. CDR3 nucleotide sequence: TGTGCCAGCAGCTTAGGGGGGCTACGGGAAAAACTGTTTTTT. This chain connects TRBV7-9 to TRBJ1-4; D perhaps matches TRBD1 (6 bases). This CDR3 has 14 residues. CDR1 is SEHNR, CDR2 FQNEAQ, per germline (reference sequence). V was pared by 1 base and J by 8 bases, with 11 bases between. Complete variable domain (other parts from reference TRBV7-9 and TRBJ1-4): DTGVSQNPRHKITKRGQNVTFRCDPISEHNRLYWYRQTLGQGPEFLTYFQNEAQLEKSRLLSDRFSAERPKGSFSTLEIQRTEQGDSAMYLCASSLGGLREKLFFGSGTQLSVL.

This chain uses TRBV20-1 with TRBJ1-3; tentative D call: TRBD1 (5 bases). Between the trimmed V and J ends, which lost 4 bases and 2 bases, there was a span of 9 bases. The CDR3 is 13 amino acids. The germline V gene has CDR1 DFQATT and CDR2 SNEGSKA (reference sequence). The CDR3 region is CSATQVAGNTIYF. CDR3 DNA: TGCAGTGCTACACAGGTGGCTGGAAACACCATATATTTT.

Ten or more counts support this clonotype. The chain joins TRBV11-2 to TRBJ2-1; 7 positions agree with TRBD2. The CDR3 spans 15 residues. Germline CDR1 is SGHAT and CDR2 is FQNNGV. V dropped 4 bases and J dropped 9; count of bases not matched to a gene: 12. DNA for the CDR3: TGTGCCAGCAGCTCCCTAGCGGAGGTGAGGGGTGAGCAGTTCTTC. Translating it yields CASSSLAEVRGEQFF.

The chain employs TRBV20-1 and TRBJ2-4; a possible D gene is TRBD2 (6 bases). The germline V gene encodes CDR1 DFQATT and CDR2 SNEGSKA (reference sequence). The CDR3 extends over 11 amino acids. The V end was cut by 5 bases, the J end by 4 bases, with 6 bases between. For the CDR3, the DNA is TGCAGTGCTGCGGGGAAAAACATTCAGTACTTC. Translated, it gives CSAAGKNIQYF.

This clonotype showed up many times. The chain carries TRBV12-3 or TRBV12-4 and TRBJ2-5; 9 nucleotides match TRBD1. The CDR3 extends over 15 amino acids. V lost 6 bases to trimming and J lost 4 bases; unmatched junction nucleotides: 9. CDR3 sequence reads: CASSFANRGPETQYF. In DNA form, the CDR3 reads TGTGCCAGCAGCTTTGCGAACAGGGGGCCAGAGACCCAGTACTTC.

This clonotype has ten or more counts. The genes are TRBV7-2 and TRBJ1-5, with 8 bases fitting TRBD1. With 5 bases clipped from V and 7 bases from J, the junction kept 7 bases outside the gene matches. Germline V gives CDR1 SGHTA, CDR2 FQGNSA. The CDR3 length is 14 residues. The CDR3 protein is CASSPQGARQPQHF. CDR3 nucleotide sequence: TGTGCCAGCAGCCCCCAGGGGGCGCGGCAGCCCCAGCATTTT. Together with reference TRBV7-2 and TRBJ1-5, the CDR3 gives the full variable domain: GAGVSQSPSNKVTEKGKDVELRCDPISGHTALYWYRQSLGQGLEFLIYFQGNSAPDKSGLPSDRFSAERTGGSVSTLTIQRTQQEDSAVYLCASSPQGARQPQHFGDGTRLSIL.

This clonotype was found many times. The rearrangement uses TRBV12-5 and TRBJ1-6, with unresolved D. The ends were cut back, 6 bases at V and 8 bases at J, with 11 bases in the middle. The germline V gene has CDR1 LGHNT and CDR2 FRNRAP. This CDR3 spans 13 amino acids. The CDR3 bases are TGTGCTAGTGGCTACGGAGCGGATTCACCCCTCCACTTT. Amino acid sequence: CASGYGADSPLHF.

This clonotype has a count of ten or more. This sequence joins TRBV24-1 and TRBJ2-5; D is uncertain. The germline V gene has CDR1 KGHDR and CDR2 SFDVKD. V lost 10 bases and J lost 5, with 13 bases in between. The CDR3 runs 12 residues. The CDR3 is CATSTTWETQYF. The CDR3 DNA is TGTGCCACATCGACGACTTGGGAGACCCAGTACTTC.

This clonotype has ten or more counts. The genes are TRBV12-5 and TRBJ2-1, with D unclear. The CDR3 contains 15 residues. V gave up 1 base and J gave up 3 bases, with 10 bases separating them. Looked up from germline, CDR1 is LGHNT and CDR2 is FRNRAP. The DNA for the CDR3 is TGTGCTAGTGGTTTGGAGAAATCCAACTACAATGAGCAGTTCTTC. This encodes CASGLEKSNYNEQFF.

At least ten counts were recorded for this clonotype. The genes are TRBV5-4 and TRBJ2-2; D perhaps matches TRBD2 (6 bases). CDR1 is SGHNT and CDR2 is YYREEE in the germline V gene (reference sequence). This CDR3 has 16 amino acids. Trimming shortened V by 1 base and J by 7 bases, and 17 bases separated the two germline ends. The CDR3, as DNA: TGTGCCAGCAGCTTGTTGGTGGGAGGAGGAGACGGGGAGCTGTTTTTT. This sequence encodes CASSLLVGGGDGELFF.